Each of the 21 T cell receptor beta chains below was sequenced from the same sample in a study of glioma-infiltrating T cells after dendritic cell vaccination. Method: immunoSEQ multiplex PCR; TCRdb's copy keeps in-frame clones and lacks some. The sample includes about 100,000 clones, approximately 80% of them seen just once. Sequencing used blood, obtained before dendritic cell vaccination. These receptors all stem from a human donor with glioblastoma.

The J gene is TRBJ1-1, the V gene TRBV5-1; D ambiguous. Deletions cut 2 bases from V and 3 bases from J, with 11 bases between. The CDR3 runs 14 residues. Germline values: CDR1 SGHRS, CDR2 YFSETQ. The CDR3 region has the DNA TGCGCCAGCAGCTTCGGGGAAAGGGACACTGAAGCTTTCTTT. It encodes CASSFGERDTEAFF.

The chain carries TRBV5-5 and TRBJ2-7; no firm D call. V was trimmed by 2 bases and J by 0 bases, leaving 15 bases between them. In germline, CDR1 is SGHKS, CDR2 YYEKEE (reference sequence). This CDR3 has 16 residues. As DNA, the CDR3 is TGTGCCAGCAGCTTAAATTCCCAGGTGAGCTCCTACGAGCAGTACTTC. Its translation: CASSLNSQVSSYEQYF. Variable domain in full (rest from reference TRBV5-5 and TRBJ2-7): DAGVTQSPTHLIKTRGQQVTLRCSPISGHKSVSWYQQVLGQGPQFIFQYYEKEERGRGNFPDRFSARQFPNYSSELNVNALLLGDSALYLCASSLNSQVSSYEQYFGPGTRLTVT.

The chain carries TRBV7-9 and TRBJ2-1, with a weak D call TRBD1 (5 bases). This CDR3 region has 14 residues. Trimming pared 5 bases from V and 9 bases from J, leaving 17 bases between. In germline, CDR1 is SEHNR, CDR2 FQNEAQ (reference sequence). The DNA for the CDR3 is TGTGCCAGCAGCCCCCGCAGGGTACACGGTGAGCAGTTCTTC. It encodes CASSPRRVHGEQFF.

The CDR3 DNA reads TGCGCCAGCAGCCCCGCCGGGACTAGCGGGGGGAATGAGCAGTTCTTC. Translation: CASSPAGTSGGNEQFF. J is TRBJ2-1 and V is TRBV5-1; 15 positions match TRBD2. The germline CDR1 and CDR2 sequences are SGHRS and YFSETQ. The V gene end was trimmed by 4 bases and the J gene end by 7 bases; junction bases not matched to a gene: 6. This CDR3 comprises 16 residues.

V gene TRBV30 combines with J gene TRBJ1-4; D gene unclear. The CDR3 extends over 15 amino acids. CDR1 is GTSNPN, CDR2 SVGIG, per germline (reference sequence). Trimming removed 2 bases at V and 7 bases at J, with 17 bases between. The CDR3 sequence: CAWSPSPLLAEKLFF. The CDR3, as DNA: TGTGCCTGGAGTCCCTCTCCGTTACTAGCTGAAAAACTGTTTTTT.

This clone has more than one count but fewer than ten. V is TRBV6-5 and J is TRBJ1-3, with D unclear. Germline lookup yields CDR1 MNHEY and CDR2 SVGAGI. The CDR3 has 11 amino acids. Trimming pared 5 bases from V and 3 bases from J, leaving 2 bases between. CDR3 sequence: CASSRGNTIYF. The CDR3 region has the DNA TGTGCCAGCAGTCGTGGAAACACCATATATTTT.

The J gene is TRBJ1-1, the V gene TRBV4-1; D perhaps matches TRBD1 (5 bases). The CDR3 runs to 15 residues. The germline V gene has CDR1 MGHRA and CDR2 YSYEKL. V lost 2 bases, J lost 2 bases, and 12 bases lay in between. The CDR3: CASSQRGTANTEAFF. The CDR3 DNA sequence: TGCGCCAGCAGCCAAAGGGGAACAGCCAACACTGAAGCTTTCTTT.

The chain recombines TRBV9 with TRBJ2-3, with D possibly being TRBD1 (5 bases). The CDR3 runs 15 residues. Germline V gene lookup returns CDR1 SGDLS and CDR2 YYNGEE. The V gene lost 0 bases and the J gene lost 6 bases, with 14 bases spanning the gap. CDR3 sequence: CASSVGQLRADTQYF. The CDR3 DNA sequence: TGTGCCAGCAGCGTAGGACAGCTAAGAGCGGATACGCAGTATTTT.

As DNA, the CDR3 is TGTGCCAGTAGTACCCCTAGGACAGGGCTGGGAACTGAAGCTTTCTTT. It translates to CASSTPRTGLGTEAFF. The chain links TRBV19 to TRBJ1-1; 8 bases line up with TRBD1. The CDR3 totals 16 residues. V dropped 4 bases and J dropped 5; count of bases not matched to a gene: 12. Germline V gene data show CDR1 as LNHDA and CDR2 as SQIVND (reference sequence).

With respect to this clone: An end of the junction does not agree with germline; a read error may underlie this. The rearrangement joins TRBV15 to TRBJ1-4, with 10 bases identical to TRBD1. The CDR3 is made up of 15 amino acids. The germline CDR1 and CDR2 sequences are LNHNV and YYDKDF (reference sequence). CDR3 DNA sequence: TGTGCCACCAGCAGACGACAGGGGGCTAAAGAAAAACTGTTTTTT. This sequence encodes CATSRRQGAKEKLFF.

The chain has TRBV14 and TRBJ1-1, with TRBD1 as a possible D gene (6 bases). Germline V gene lookup returns CDR1 SGHDN and CDR2 FVKESK. CDR3 size: 15 residues. With 6 bases removed from V and 2 bases from J, the gap between germline ends came to 16 bases. CDR3 bases: TGTGCCAGCAGGCCGAGACAGGTCAGAAACACTGAAGCTTTCTTT. It specifies CASRPRQVRNTEAFF. Drawing the rest from reference TRBV14 and TRBJ1-1, the complete variable domain is EAGVTQFPSHSVIEKGQTVTLRCDPISGHDNLYWYRRVMGKEIKFLLHFVKESKQDESGMPNNRFLAERTGGTYSTLKVQPAELEDSGVYFCASRPRQVRNTEAFFGQGTRLTVV.

The chain uses TRBV30 and TRBJ2-5; possibly TRBD2 for D (5 bases). The V gene's germline CDR1 is GTSNPN and CDR2 SVGIG (reference sequence). There are 13 residues in the CDR3. Trimming pared 2 bases from V and 5 bases from J, leaving 12 bases between. CDR3 residues: CAWSKSGGETQYF. In DNA form, the CDR3 reads TGTGCCTGGAGTAAGAGCGGTGGGGAGACCCAGTACTTC.

J is TRBJ2-1 and V is TRBV2; TRBD2 is a possible D gene (5 bases). Between the trimmed V and J ends, which lost 8 bases and 0 bases, there was a span of 5 bases. CDR3 length: 12 residues. CDR1 and CDR2 from the germline V gene are SNHLY and FYNNEI. CDR3 sequence reads: CASGSSYNEQFF. CDR3 DNA sequence: TGTGCCAGCGGGAGCTCCTACAATGAGCAGTTCTTC.

The chain uses TRBV27 and TRBJ1-1; 7 bases match TRBD1. Losses at the gene ends were 6 bases for V and 4 bases for J; bases not matched to a gene: 5. Germline CDR1 MNHEY, CDR2 SMNVEV (reference sequence). The CDR3 loop spans 13 amino acids. The DNA for the CDR3 is TGTGCCAGCAGGGACAGGTTCCCCACTGAAGCTTTCTTT. Amino acids: CASRDRFPTEAFF.

The J gene is TRBJ2-4, the V gene TRBV27; 9 nucleotides line up with TRBD1. The junction had 6 bases not matched to a gene; V was cut back by 6 bases and J by 6 bases. The CDR3 extends over 14 amino acids. CDR1 is MNHEY and CDR2 is SMNVEV in the germline V gene (reference sequence). In DNA, the CDR3 is TGTGCCAGCAGACGGACAGGGGCATTAAACATTCAGTACTTC. It specifies CASRRTGALNIQYF.

The chain couples TRBV7-9 to TRBJ2-1, with TRBD2 matching over 9 bases. Germline-derived CDR1 and CDR2 are SEHNR and FQNEAQ (reference sequence). V lost 5 bases, J lost 1 base, and 9 bases stayed unmatched. CDR3 length: 17 amino acids. The CDR3 region has the DNA TGTGCCAGCAGCCATACTTTAGCGGGGGCGTCCTACAATGAGCAGTTCTTC. It is translated as CASSHTLAGASYNEQFF.

V usage is TRBV6-1 and J usage is TRBJ1-1; D possibly corresponds to TRBD1 (6 bases). Germline V gene data show CDR1 as MNHNS and CDR2 as SASEGT. The CDR3 sequence is 14 residues long. The germline V and J ends were trimmed by 7 bases and 4 bases, with 16 bases remaining between them. DNA for the CDR3: TGTGCCAGCACCCTCACAGGGAACCCCACTGAAGCTTTCTTT. It encodes CASTLTGNPTEAFF.

The CDR3 bases are TGTGCCAGTAGTGATCAGGGTGGACAGGGTGAAAAACTGTTTTTT. Protein product: CASSDQGGQGEKLFF. The rearrangement uses TRBV19 and TRBJ1-4; 8 bases fit TRBD1. This CDR3 is built from 15 residues. Germline assignment: CDR1 LNHDA and CDR2 SQIVND (reference sequence). Trimming took 5 bases from V and 7 from J; bases not matched to a gene: 9.

As DNA, the CDR3 is TGCGCCAGCAGCTTGGGGCCACGATTGAACACTGAAGCTTTCTTT. As protein: CASSLGPRLNTEAFF. The genes are TRBV5-1 and TRBJ1-1; no clear D. Germline V gives CDR1 SGHRS, CDR2 YFSETQ. This CDR3 contains 15 residues. Trimming shortened V by 0 bases and J by 0 bases, and 9 bases separated the two germline ends. The variable domain in full, completed from reference TRBV5-1 and TRBJ1-1, reads KAGVTQTPRYLIKTRGQQVTLSCSPISGHRSVSWYQQTPGQGLQFLFEYFSETQRNKGNFPGRFSGRQFSNSRSEMNVSTLELGDSALYLCASSLGPRLNTEAFFGQGTRLTVV.

The rearrangement links TRBV9 to TRBJ1-4, with 7 nucleotides matching TRBD1. There are 12 residues in the CDR3. Germline CDR1 reads SGDLS; CDR2 reads YYNGEE. With V trimmed by 0 bases and J by 14 bases, 4 bases remained unmatched. CDR3 amino acids: CASSVAEGALFF. The CDR3 DNA follows: TGTGCCAGCAGCGTAGCTGAGGGGGCCCTGTTTTTT.

The chain uses TRBV12-5 and TRBJ2-5; 9 bases match TRBD1. The CDR3 has 15 residues. V lost 4 bases, J lost 1 base, and 4 bases stayed unmatched. Per germline, CDR1 LGHNT and CDR2 FRNRAP. CDR3 loop: CASGSGTGLQETQYF. The CDR3 DNA is TGTGCTAGTGGTTCGGGGACAGGGCTCCAAGAGACCCAGTACTTC.